This T cell receptor beta chain emerged from a study of cytomegalovirus exposure and HLA in healthy donors. General study points: In an earlier analysis, in 620 or so donors, most V segments appeared productive either ~87% or ~30% of the time. Sequencing depth across donors, presence/absence analyses assumed, was roughly uniform.

The PCR ran on 60 Vbeta and 13 Jbeta primers. Here immunoSEQ multiplex PCR was the method, and the copy in TCRdb shows in-frame clones only, minus some. The data contain more than 95,000 clones, approximately 66% of them seen just once; the ten biggest clones take up 2.5% to 4%. In regard to this clone: Its antigen is not known.

This CDR3 has 16 residues. Germline trimming cut 1 base from V and 4 bases from J; bases unmatched to any gene: 7. Germline CDR1 reads LGHNA; CDR2 reads YNFKEQ. The source is a woman in her 50s in good health and CMV-seronegative. The gene calls are TRBV4-2 and TRBJ2-3, with 8 bases fitting TRBD2. The sample taken for sequencing was PBMCs. The CDR3 coding sequence is TGTGCCAGCAGCCAAGCCCAGCGGGAGAGGGCAGATACGCAGTATTTT. Amino acids: CASSQAQRERADTQYF.